These 32 T cell receptor beta chains share one sample of origin, sequenced in a study of cytomegalovirus exposure and HLA in healthy donors. Clones were read by immunoSEQ multiplex PCR, and TCRdb kept only the in-frame ones, dropping some. The sample has under 250,000 clones; around 87% are singletons. The sequencing input was PBMCs. The receptors here all came from a young man in good health and CMV-seronegative.

This clone was observed a few times. The chain has TRBV5-1 and TRBJ2-7, with D possibly being TRBD2 (7 bases). The CDR3 loop spans 15 amino acids. In germline, CDR1 is SGHRS, CDR2 YFSETQ. The V end lost 0 bases, the J end lost 4 bases, and 14 bases lay between the germline ends. The CDR3: CASSLAVGGGYEQYF. In DNA form, the CDR3 reads TGCGCCAGCAGCTTGGCCGTGGGAGGGGGTTACGAGCAGTACTTC.

The V call is TRBV28, the J call TRBJ2-1; TRBD2 matches at 9 bases. This CDR3 has 15 amino acids. Germline CDR1 reads MDHEN; CDR2 reads SYDVKM. V was pared by 8 bases and J by 2 bases, with 7 bases of the junction left unmatched. The CDR3 loop reads CASGQASGAYNEQFF. The DNA for the CDR3 is TGTGCCAGCGGGCAAGCTAGCGGGGCCTACAATGAGCAGTTCTTC.

In its sample, this clone was seen many times. The V and J genes are TRBV5-1 and TRBJ2-1, with D possibly matching TRBD1 (5 bases). This CDR3 contains 17 residues. Germline V gene lookup returns CDR1 SGHRS and CDR2 YFSETQ. Trimming removed 5 bases from V and 0 bases from J, with 18 bases in between. This CDR3 reads CASRDPLAGFSYNEQFF. CDR3 DNA: TGCGCCAGCAGGGATCCCCTGGCAGGGTTCTCCTACAATGAGCAGTTCTTC.

The V and J genes are TRBV28 and TRBJ1-6; the match to TRBD1 covers 10 bases. Losses at the gene ends were 5 bases for V and 7 bases for J; bases not matched to a gene: 5. The CDR3 spans 15 residues. In germline, CDR1 is MDHEN, CDR2 SYDVKM. CDR3 loop: CASSPGQGRNSPLHF. The CDR3 DNA sequence: TGTGCCAGCAGTCCGGGACAGGGGAGAAATTCACCCCTCCACTTT.

This chain uses TRBV9 with TRBJ2-3; 7 nucleotides line up with TRBD2. V shed 0 bases and J 5 bases; nucleotides not matched to a gene: 9. CDR3 size: 16 residues. CDR1 is SGDLS and CDR2 is YYNGEE in the germline V gene. The chain's CDR3 is CASSVGSSGPGDTQYF. In nucleotides, the CDR3 is TGTGCCAGCAGCGTAGGGTCTAGCGGTCCCGGAGATACGCAGTATTTT.

This chain links TRBV7-2 with TRBJ2-7; 7 bases fit TRBD1. V was clipped by 7 bases and J by 4 bases; unmatched bases: 7. Germline-derived CDR1 and CDR2 are SGHTA and FQGNSA. The CDR3 is 13 residues long. CDR3: CASNSGTEYEQYF. CDR3 nucleotides: TGTGCCAGCAACTCCGGGACAGAGTACGAGCAGTACTTC.

This sequence joins TRBV19 and TRBJ2-7; maybe TRBD2 (6 bases). The length of the CDR3 is 15 residues. V lost 6 bases to trimming and J lost 1 base, with 16 bases between them. Germline V gene data show CDR1 as LNHDA and CDR2 as SQIVND (reference sequence). The CDR3 here is CASSKGGSFSYEQYF. The CDR3 DNA reads TGTGCCAGTAGCAAGGGAGGCAGTTTTTCCTACGAGCAGTACTTC.

The V call is TRBV25-1, the J call TRBJ2-5; D might be TRBD2 (5 bases). The V end was cut by 3 bases, the J end by 7 bases, with 12 bases between. The CDR3 is made up of 13 amino acids. Germline loops: CDR1 MGHDK, CDR2 SYGVNS. CDR3 nucleotides: TGTGCCAGCAGTGATCTTGCGGGCGGGACCCAGTACTTC. It is translated as CASSDLAGGTQYF. Full variable domain (missing parts from reference TRBV25-1 and TRBJ2-5): EADIYQTPRYLVIGTGKKITLECSQTMGHDKMYWYQQDPGMELHLIHYSYGVNSTEKGDLSSESTVSRIRTEHFPLTLESARPSHTSQYLCASSDLAGGTQYFGPGTRLLVL.

The chain couples TRBV14 to TRBJ1-2; 8 bases line up with TRBD1. V shed 0 bases, J shed 5 bases, and the junction held 5 bases outside the gene matches. Germline assignment: CDR1 SGHDN and CDR2 FVKESK. CDR3 length equals 15 residues. The CDR3 region has the DNA TGTGCCAGCAGCCAAGATCGTACAGGGGGATATGGCTACACCTTC. It is translated as CASSQDRTGGYGYTF.

V usage is TRBV28 and J usage is TRBJ1-4; weak D call: TRBD1 (6 bases). Trimming pared 8 bases from V and 14 bases from J, leaving 21 bases between. The CDR3 spans 13 residues. CDR1 MDHEN and CDR2 SYDVKM come from the germline V gene. The chain's CDR3 is CASPQTGRLKLFF. Here the CDR3 DNA reads TGTGCCAGCCCTCAGACAGGACGCTTAAAGCTGTTTTTT.

This chain's CDR3 is CASSMGTSDYGEQFF. DNA of the CDR3: TGTGCCAGTAGTATGGGGACTAGCGACTATGGGGAGCAGTTCTTC. This chain uses TRBV19 with TRBJ2-1, with 10 bases identical to TRBD2. Germline assignment: CDR1 LNHDA and CDR2 SQIVND (reference sequence). The CDR3 has 15 amino acids. J was trimmed by 10 bases and V by 3 bases; bases with no gene match: 9.

The chain combines TRBV28 with TRBJ2-1, with 13 bases that match TRBD2. Germline CDR1 MDHEN, CDR2 SYDVKM. V lost 8 bases and J lost 9; bases outside the gene matches: 10. CDR3 length: 15 amino acids. This CDR3 reads CASLRLAGGLGEQFF. CDR3 coding DNA: TGTGCCAGCCTCCGACTAGCGGGAGGCCTGGGTGAGCAGTTCTTC.

V gene TRBV27 combines with J gene TRBJ1-2; TRBD1 matches 8 bases. The V and J ends lost 0 bases and 7 bases, in that order; junction bases with no gene match: 16. The CDR3 consists of 18 residues. Per the germline V gene, CDR1 is MNHEY and CDR2 is SMNVEV (reference sequence). The CDR3 is CASSLSILADRGSGGYTF. In nucleotides, the CDR3 is TGTGCCAGCAGTTTATCGATTCTTGCCGACAGGGGCAGTGGTGGCTACACCTTC.

The chain uses TRBV19 and TRBJ2-5; D perhaps matches TRBD1 (6 bases). Germline CDR1 LNHDA, CDR2 SQIVND (reference sequence). V lost 3 bases and J 5 bases, leaving 16 bases between the germline ends. The CDR3 covers 15 residues. DNA of the CDR3: TGTGCCAGTAGTATTGGTCACAGGGCGAGGGAGACCCAGTACTTC. Amino acid sequence: CASSIGHRARETQYF. Full variable domain (rest looked up from reference TRBV19 and TRBJ2-5): DGGITQSPKYLFRKEGQNVTLSCEQNLNHDAMYWYRQDPGQGLRLIYYSQIVNDFQKGDIAEGYSVSREKKESFPLTVTSAQKNPTAFYLCASSIGHRARETQYFGPGTRLLVL.

The genes are TRBV28 and TRBJ2-7, with 8 bases aligning to TRBD2. This CDR3 spans 14 amino acids. Germline assignment: CDR1 MDHEN and CDR2 SYDVKM. After removal of 1 base from V and 2 bases from J, the junction contained 1 base not matched to a gene. The CDR3 DNA is TGTGCCAGCAGTTTATCGGGACTAGCCTACGAGCAGTACTTC. As protein: CASSLSGLAYEQYF.

The J gene is TRBJ2-7, the V gene TRBV5-4, with 10 bases identical to TRBD1. Germline V gene data show CDR1 as SGHNT and CDR2 as YYREEE (reference sequence). The V gene end was trimmed by 4 bases and the J gene end by 7 bases; junction bases not matched to a gene: 11. This CDR3 spans 15 amino acids. The CDR3 DNA sequence: TGTGCCAGCAGCAGGGACGGGACAGGGGTTCGGGAGCAGTACTTC. Encoded protein: CASSRDGTGVREQYF.

The J gene is TRBJ1-1, the V gene TRBV29-1; tentative D call: TRBD1 (5 bases). The CDR3 is made up of 15 amino acids. CDR1 is SQVTM, CDR2 ANQGSEA, per germline. Trimming took off 4 bases at V and 1 base at J, with 16 bases between the two ends. DNA for the CDR3: TGCAGCGTTGCGTCAGGGATAACGCCGAACACTGAAGCTTTCTTT. This sequence encodes CSVASGITPNTEAFF.

The chain carries TRBV28 and TRBJ2-7, with D tentatively TRBD1 (5 bases). V was shortened by 6 bases and J by 6 bases, with 12 bases between the two germline ends. Germline CDR1 is MDHEN and CDR2 is SYDVKM. The CDR3 runs to 12 residues. Written as DNA, the CDR3 is TGTGCCAGCAGGGGAAAAGGGGCCGAGCAGTACTTC. Encoded protein: CASRGKGAEQYF.

V and J are TRBV27 and TRBJ2-7; perhaps TRBD2 as D (6 bases). Deletions cut 0 bases from V and 7 bases from J, with 28 bases between. There are 19 residues in the CDR3. CDR1 and CDR2 from the germline V gene are MNHEY and SMNVEV (reference sequence). The CDR3 sequence: CASSLSPRWRDERMWEQYF. CDR3 nucleotides: TGTGCCAGCAGTTTATCCCCGCGTTGGCGGGACGAAAGGATGTGGGAGCAGTACTTC.

This clone occurred once. This CDR3 is CASSTKREGLTDTQYF. The CDR3 DNA follows: TGTGCCAGCAGCACTAAGCGGGAGGGCCTTACAGATACGCAGTATTTT. The chain carries TRBV28 and TRBJ2-3; the match to TRBD2 covers 10 bases. The CDR3 totals 16 residues. The ends lost 6 bases at V and 3 bases at J; junction bases unmatched: 9. Germline V gene sequence: CDR1 MDHEN, CDR2 SYDVKM.

The chain has TRBV13 and TRBJ2-2, with D possibly matching TRBD2 (5 bases). The germline gives CDR1 PRHDT, CDR2 FYEKMQ (reference sequence). This CDR3 has 16 amino acids. The ends were cut back, 6 bases at V and 4 bases at J, with 18 bases in the middle. CDR3 coding DNA: TGTGCCAGCAGAAATCGGCGGGTCGCATCCACCGGGGAGCTGTTTTTT. Protein product: CASRNRRVASTGELFF.

J is TRBJ1-2 and V is TRBV4-1; D is ambiguous. Germline assignment: CDR1 MGHRA and CDR2 YSYEKL. The CDR3 loop spans 17 amino acids. V lost 3 bases and J lost 4, with 21 bases in between. DNA of the CDR3: TGCGCCAGCAGCCACGTCGCCAGAGGAGTTCCCTTCTATGGCTACACCTTC. It codes for CASSHVARGVPFYGYTF.

This clone was counted only a few times. This rearrangement joins TRBV4-1 to TRBJ1-2, with TRBD1 identical over 9 bases. Germline CDR1 is MGHRA and CDR2 is YSYEKL. J was trimmed by 5 bases and V by 3 bases; bases with no gene match: 7. This CDR3 region has 15 residues. Here the CDR3 reads CASSQTQGAQYGYTF. In DNA form, the CDR3 reads TGCGCCAGCAGCCAGACACAGGGGGCGCAGTATGGCTACACCTTC.

This clone was detected a few times. This sequence joins TRBV29-1 and TRBJ1-3; maybe TRBD1 (6 bases). Per germline, CDR1 SQVTM and CDR2 ANQGSEA. Between the trimmed V and J ends, which lost 6 bases and 0 bases, there was a span of 9 bases. The CDR3 covers 13 residues. The CDR3 nucleotides are TGCAGCGTCGGACAGTCCTCTGGAAACACCATATATTTT. Amino acids: CSVGQSSGNTIYF.

The chain combines TRBV5-1 with TRBJ2-7; the match to TRBD1 covers 8 bases. Germline V gene data show CDR1 as SGHRS and CDR2 as YFSETQ. J gave up 2 bases and V 0 bases, and 4 bases lay outside the gene matches. The CDR3 is made up of 15 amino acids. CDR3 in amino acids: CASSLGTGTTYEQYF. CDR3 coding DNA: TGCGCCAGCAGCTTGGGGACAGGGACCACCTACGAGCAGTACTTC.

The V call is TRBV14, the J call TRBJ1-1; no clear D. This CDR3 is built from 16 residues. In germline, CDR1 is SGHDN, CDR2 FVKESK. V lost 1 base and J lost 0, with 12 bases in between. CDR3 region: CASSQGLGTLNTEAFF. The CDR3, as DNA: TGTGCCAGCAGCCAAGGCCTGGGCACCTTGAACACTGAAGCTTTCTTT.

This rearrangement joins TRBV6-6 to TRBJ2-3, with TRBD2 matching over 8 bases. Germline V CDR1 and CDR2: MNHNY, SVGAGI (reference sequence). This CDR3 region has 16 residues. Unmatched junction bases numbered 7, after V lost 0 bases and J lost 5 bases. Written as DNA, the CDR3 is TGTGCCAGCAGTTACTCGAAAGCGGGGGTTGAAGATACGCAGTATTTT. It specifies CASSYSKAGVEDTQYF.

The CDR3 coding sequence is TGTGCCAGCAGAAGACAGCTACTCGACGAGCAGTACTTC. Amino acid sequence: CASRRQLLDEQYF. The chain has TRBV7-9 and TRBJ2-7; weak D call: TRBD1 (5 bases). Trimming took off 6 bases at V and 5 bases at J, with 14 bases between the two ends. The germline V gene encodes CDR1 SEHNR and CDR2 FQNEAQ (reference sequence). This CDR3 has 13 amino acids.

V and J are TRBV11-2 and TRBJ1-1, with TRBD1 matching 9 bases. The germline V gene encodes CDR1 SGHAT and CDR2 FQNNGV. After removal of 4 bases from V and 1 base from J, the junction contained 7 bases not matched to a gene. The CDR3 runs 16 residues. Written as DNA, the CDR3 is TGTGCCAGCAGCTCCTCGGACAGGGGCGGGAACACTGAAGCTTTCTTT. Its translation: CASSSSDRGGNTEAFF.

This clone occurred once. The CDR3 reads CASSLGGDFYNEQFF. CDR3 bases: TGTGCCAGCAGCCTCGGGGGAGACTTTTACAATGAGCAGTTCTTC. This chain links TRBV27 with TRBJ2-1, with D perhaps TRBD2 (6 bases). The germline CDR1 and CDR2 sequences are MNHEY and SMNVEV (reference sequence). This CDR3 contains 15 residues. Trimming removed 6 bases at V and 4 bases at J, with 16 bases between.

The V gene is TRBV29-1, the J gene TRBJ1-2, with D maybe TRBD1 (5 bases). Trimming removed 7 bases at V and 8 bases at J, with 23 bases between. The CDR3 sequence is 14 residues long. Germline V lookup: CDR1 SQVTM, CDR2 ANQGSEA. In DNA, the CDR3 is TGCAGCGCCCGTCCCGGGACTGTACCGGGGGGCTACACCTTC. Its translation is CSARPGTVPGGYTF.

This clone was detected once. The chain has TRBV25-1 and TRBJ2-7; TRBD1 agrees at 8 bases. Germline V gene lookup returns CDR1 MGHDK and CDR2 SYGVNS. The CDR3 length is 14 residues. V lost 9 bases and J lost 0; bases outside the gene matches: 7. CDR3 sequence: CARPGQAYSYEQYF. DNA of the CDR3: TGTGCCAGACCGGGACAGGCTTACTCCTACGAGCAGTACTTC.